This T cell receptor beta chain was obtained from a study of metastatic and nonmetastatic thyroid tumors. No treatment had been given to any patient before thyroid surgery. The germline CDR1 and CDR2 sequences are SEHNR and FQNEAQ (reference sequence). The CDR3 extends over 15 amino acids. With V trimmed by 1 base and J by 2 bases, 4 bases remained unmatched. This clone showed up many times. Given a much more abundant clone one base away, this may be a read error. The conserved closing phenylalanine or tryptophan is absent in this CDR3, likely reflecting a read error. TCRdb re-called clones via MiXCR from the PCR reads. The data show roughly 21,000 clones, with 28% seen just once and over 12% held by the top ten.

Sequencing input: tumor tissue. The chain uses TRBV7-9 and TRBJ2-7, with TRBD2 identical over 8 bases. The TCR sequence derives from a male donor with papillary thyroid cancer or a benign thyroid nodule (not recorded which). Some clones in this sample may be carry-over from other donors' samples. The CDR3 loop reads CASSLVTGGPYEQYL. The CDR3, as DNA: TGTGCCAGCAGCTTAGTGACGGGAGGGCCCTACGAGCAGTACCTC.